One sample yielded the 17 T cell receptor beta chains listed below, sequenced in a study of graft-versus-host responses after intestinal transplantation. Measured with immunoSEQ multiplex PCR; TCRdb has only the in-frame clones, and not every one. Among just under 65,000 clones listed, 85% to 95% were seen once. No antigens are known for them. The sequencing here drew on unstimulated CD8+ T cells sorted from spleen or lymph node cells, taken before transplant. These TCRs come from a human donor who was the organ donor for an intestinal transplant.

The rearrangement uses TRBV6-5 and TRBJ1-2; maybe TRBD1 (6 bases). CDR1 is MNHEY, CDR2 SVGAGI, per germline. The germline V and J ends were trimmed by 3 bases and 2 bases, with 16 bases remaining between them. The CDR3 spans 16 residues. The CDR3 sequence is CASSYERGGRNYGYTF. For the CDR3, the DNA is TGTGCCAGCAGTTATGAGAGGGGGGGCAGGAACTATGGCTACACCTTC.

The genes are TRBV7-9 and TRBJ1-1, with a tentative D call TRBD1 (6 bases). The germline gives CDR1 SEHNR, CDR2 FQNEAQ (reference sequence). The germline V and J ends were trimmed by 2 bases and 1 base, with 17 bases remaining between them. This CDR3 is 17 amino acids long. CDR3 nucleotide sequence: TGTGCCAGCAGCTTACCCACAAGGACAGACCAGAACACTGAAGCTTTCTTT. Amino acid sequence: CASSLPTRTDQNTEAFF. The variable domain in full, with the rest retrieved from reference TRBV7-9 and TRBJ1-1, is DTGVSQNPRHKITKRGQNVTFRCDPISEHNRLYWYRQTLGQGPEFLTYFQNEAQLEKSRLLSDRFSAERPKGSFSTLEIQRTEQGDSAMYLCASSLPTRTDQNTEAFFGQGTRLTVV.

J is TRBJ2-2 and V is TRBV6-4, with TRBD2 identical over 9 bases. V trimming: 4 bases; J trimming: 7 bases; junction bases outside the gene matches: 4. CDR3 length: 14 amino acids. CDR1 MRHNA and CDR2 SNTAGT come from the germline V gene. Here the CDR3 DNA reads TGTGCCAGCAGTGTAGCGGGAGAAAACGGGGAGCTGTTTTTT. Protein sequence: CASSVAGENGELFF.

The chain carries TRBV18 and TRBJ2-7; D is perhaps TRBD2 (6 bases). This CDR3 is built from 12 residues. The V end was cut by 6 bases, the J end by 4 bases, with 10 bases between. The germline gives CDR1 KGHSH, CDR2 LQKENI. The CDR3 here is CASSAGRYEQYF. Written as DNA, the CDR3 is TGTGCCAGCTCGGCGGGGAGATACGAGCAGTACTTC. Filled out from reference TRBV18 and TRBJ2-7, the complete variable domain reads NAGVMQNPRHLVRRRGQEARLRCSPMKGHSHVYWYRQLPEEGLKFMVYLQKENIIDESGMPKERFSAEFPKEGPSILRIQQVVRGDSAAYFCASSAGRYEQYFGPGTRLTVT.

The chain recombines TRBV6-1 with TRBJ1-1; D uncertain. Trimming removed 11 bases from V and 1 base from J, with 11 bases in between. CDR3 size: 12 residues. Germline assignment: CDR1 MNHNS and CDR2 SASEGT. Written as DNA, the CDR3 is TGTGCCGGCCGCCGTGGGAACACTGAAGCTTTCTTT. Protein sequence: CAGRRGNTEAFF.

V is TRBV28 and J is TRBJ2-1; D perhaps matches TRBD1 (5 bases). V shed 5 bases and J shed 3 bases, with 20 bases lying between them. CDR3 length: 17 amino acids. CDR1 and CDR2 from the germline V gene are MDHEN and SYDVKM. Here the CDR3 reads CASSPDKGQNSYNEQFF. In DNA, the CDR3 is TGTGCCAGCAGTCCTGATAAGGGGCAGAACAGCTACAATGAGCAGTTCTTC.

This chain connects TRBV7-2 to TRBJ1-2; 9 bases are a match to TRBD1. This CDR3 has 15 amino acids. Trimming cost V 5 bases and J 5 bases; bases outside gene matches: 9. Germline lookup yields CDR1 SGHTA and CDR2 FQGNSA. Written as DNA, the CDR3 is TGTGCCAGCAGCGAGGAGGGACAGGGCTGGTATGGCTACACCTTC. This encodes CASSEEGQGWYGYTF.

The chain employs TRBV4-3 and TRBJ2-3, with 8 nucleotides matching TRBD2. Germline values: CDR1 LGHNA, CDR2 YSLEER. This CDR3 spans 15 amino acids. J lost 2 bases, V lost 1 base, and 2 bases had no gene match. The chain's CDR3 is CASSQGREATDTQYF. In nucleotides, the CDR3 is TGCGCCAGCAGCCAAGGGCGGGAGGCCACAGATACGCAGTATTTT.

The genes are TRBV5-6 and TRBJ2-3; 7 bases map to TRBD1. Germline CDR1 SGHDT, CDR2 YYEEEE. This CDR3 is 17 amino acids long. V trimming: 0 bases; J trimming: 0 bases; junction bases outside the gene matches: 7. The CDR3 here is CASSLAFWDSSTDTQYF. The CDR3 nucleotides are TGTGCCAGCAGCTTGGCATTTTGGGACAGCAGCACAGATACGCAGTATTTT.

The chain recombines TRBV2 with TRBJ2-7, with 10 bases identical to TRBD2. Unmatched junction bases numbered 8, after V lost 8 bases and J lost 1 base. Germline V gene sequence: CDR1 SNHLY, CDR2 FYNNEI. The CDR3 runs 15 residues. Here the CDR3 DNA reads TGTGCCAGCCGTTTGCAAGCGGGAGGGTCCTACGAGCAGTACTTC. It codes for CASRLQAGGSYEQYF.

V gene TRBV6-1 combines with J gene TRBJ2-1; 10 nucleotides line up with TRBD2. V was pared by 6 bases and J by 3 bases, with 5 bases of the junction left unmatched. Germline CDR1 and CDR2: MNHNS and SASEGT. This CDR3 is 15 amino acids long. The CDR3 region has the DNA TGTGCCAGCAGCCTAGCGGGAGAGGGCTACAATGAGCAGTTCTTC. Encoded protein: CASSLAGEGYNEQFF.

The chain is built from TRBV20-1 and TRBJ2-1, with no clear D. CDR1 and CDR2 from the germline V gene are DFQATT and SNEGSKA (reference sequence). This CDR3 contains 10 residues. V lost 2 bases to trimming and J lost 12 bases, with 8 bases between them. In nucleotides, the CDR3 is TGCAGTGCTAGAACCTTGAGGCAGTTCTTC. This sequence encodes CSARTLRQFF.

The chain uses TRBV19 and TRBJ2-7, with 7 bases fitting TRBD1. This CDR3 is 13 amino acids long. Germline V gene sequence: CDR1 LNHDA, CDR2 SQIVND (reference sequence). J gave up 4 bases and V 6 bases, and 6 bases lay outside the gene matches. CDR3 protein: CASSINRGYEQYF. The DNA for the CDR3 is TGTGCCAGTAGCATTAACAGGGGATACGAGCAGTACTTC.

The CDR3 protein is CASSLVPAGQGPTYEQYF. The CDR3, as DNA: TGTGCCAGCAGCTTAGTACCTGCCGGACAGGGGCCAACCTACGAGCAGTACTTC. The chain uses TRBV7-2 and TRBJ2-7; 9 bases match TRBD1. The CDR3 spans 18 residues. Germline V CDR1 and CDR2: SGHTA, FQGNSA. V lost 1 base and J lost 2; bases outside the gene matches: 12.

In this sample, this clone turned up once. This chain uses TRBV4-3 with TRBJ2-1, with a possible D match to TRBD2 (5 bases). This CDR3 is built from 14 residues. Germline assignment: CDR1 LGHNA and CDR2 YSLEER. The V end lost 0 bases, the J end lost 10 bases, and 13 bases lay between the germline ends. This chain's CDR3 is CASSQDFRGWEQFF. As DNA, the CDR3 is TGCGCCAGCAGCCAAGATTTCCGGGGATGGGAGCAGTTCTTC.

This clone was recorded only once. This sequence joins TRBV15 and TRBJ2-1; a possible D gene is TRBD1 (5 bases). The CDR3 runs 13 residues. Trimming pared 2 bases from V and 8 bases from J, leaving 10 bases between. CDR1 and CDR2 from the germline V gene are LNHNV and YYDKDF (reference sequence). The CDR3: CATSRQGVDEQFF. DNA of the CDR3: TGTGCCACCAGCAGACAGGGCGTCGATGAGCAGTTCTTC.

This clone has just one count. This chain uses TRBV4-2 with TRBJ2-7; 9 bases are shared with TRBD2. Looked up from germline, CDR1 is LGHNA and CDR2 is YNFKEQ. V trimming: 1 base; J trimming: 7 bases; junction bases outside the gene matches: 5. This CDR3 is built from 14 residues. CDR3 nucleotide sequence: TGTGCCAGCAGCCAAGGGTCTAGCGGGATGGAGCAGTACTTC. This sequence encodes CASSQGSSGMEQYF.